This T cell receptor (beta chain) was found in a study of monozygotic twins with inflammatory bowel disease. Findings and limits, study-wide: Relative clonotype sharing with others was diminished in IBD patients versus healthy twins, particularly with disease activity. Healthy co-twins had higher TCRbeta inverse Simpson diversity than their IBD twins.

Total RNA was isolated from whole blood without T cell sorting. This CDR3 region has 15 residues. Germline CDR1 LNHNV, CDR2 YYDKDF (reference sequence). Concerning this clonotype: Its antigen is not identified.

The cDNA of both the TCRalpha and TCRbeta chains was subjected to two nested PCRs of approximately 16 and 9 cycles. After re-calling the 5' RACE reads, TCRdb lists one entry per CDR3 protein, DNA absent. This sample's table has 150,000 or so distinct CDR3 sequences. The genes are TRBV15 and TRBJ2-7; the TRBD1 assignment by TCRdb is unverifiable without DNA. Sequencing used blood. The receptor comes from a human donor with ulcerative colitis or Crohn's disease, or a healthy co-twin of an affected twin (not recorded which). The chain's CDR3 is CATSSPRGRPYEQYF.